This T cell receptor (beta chain) is from a study of response to subunit inactivated influenza vaccine. General study points: After each seasonal influenza vaccination, few new T cells are recruited, the authors suggested.

Germline V lookup: CDR1 MGHRA, CDR2 YSYEKL. The CDR3 covers 14 residues. V shed 0 bases and J shed 6 bases, with 9 bases lying between them. For this clonotype: Its antigen is not known.

TCRdb fed the RT-PCR reads into MiXCR, producing one record per CDR3 protein. The sample yields 430,000 or so distinct CDR3 sequences, approximately 9.9% seen once. The V call is TRBV4-1, the J call TRBJ2-1; D is unclear. The sequencing here drew on PBMCs from blood, taken more than 35 days after vaccination. This clonotype was obtained from a man aged 50-60 years who received an inactivated influenza vaccine. The CDR3 here is CASSQDNLLNEQFF. CDR3 DNA sequence: TGCGCCAGCAGCCAAGATAACCTACTCAATGAGCAGTTCTTC.